This T cell receptor beta chain was sequenced for a study of T cells in Graves' hyperthyroidism and ophthalmopathy. This clonotype has ten or more counts. The target antigen is unknown. Amplified TCR beta CDR3 regions came from RNA transcripts. In the first-round RT-PCR of the TCR CDR3, the HTBI primer set was used. One entry per CDR3 protein results from TCRdb running MiXCR on the multiplex PCR reads. The profile shows around 480,000 distinct CDR3 sequences, roughly an eighth of them singletons. Extraction of PBMCs used roughly 9.6 ml of fresh peripheral blood. With 2 bases removed from V and 4 bases from J, the gap between germline ends came to 14 bases. The CDR3 is 15 amino acids. Germline lookup yields CDR1 SGHTA and CDR2 FQGTGA. Study-wide results and caveats: Stable hyperthyroidism was told apart from ophthalmopathy by a model built on 13 V-J features.

Sequencing was carried out using blood. The chain recombines TRBV7-3 with TRBJ1-2; tentatively, D is TRBD1 (6 bases). The receptor's source is a woman aged 18-29 years with Graves' hyperthyroidism. CDR3 coding DNA: TGTGCCAGCAGCTTATCGCCCGGGGGCTCCTATGGCTACACCTTC. It translates to CASSLSPGGSYGYTF. Drawing the rest from reference TRBV7-3 and TRBJ1-2, the complete variable domain is GAGVSQTPSNKVTEKGKYVELRCDPISGHTALYWYRQSLGQGPEFLIYFQGTGAADDSGLPNDRFFAVRPEGSVSTLKIQRTERGDSAVYLCASSLSPGGSYGYTFGSGTRLTVV.